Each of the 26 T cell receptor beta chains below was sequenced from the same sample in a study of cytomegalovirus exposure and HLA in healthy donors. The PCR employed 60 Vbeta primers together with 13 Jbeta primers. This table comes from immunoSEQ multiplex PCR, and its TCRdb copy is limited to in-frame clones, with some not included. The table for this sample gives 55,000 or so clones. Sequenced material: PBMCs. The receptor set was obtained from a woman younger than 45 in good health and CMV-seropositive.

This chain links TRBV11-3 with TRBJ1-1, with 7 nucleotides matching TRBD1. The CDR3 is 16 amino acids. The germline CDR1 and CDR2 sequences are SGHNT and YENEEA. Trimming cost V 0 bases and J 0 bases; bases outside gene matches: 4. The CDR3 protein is CASSLDPQGVNTEAFF. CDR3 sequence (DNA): TGTGCCAGCAGCTTAGACCCCCAGGGGGTGAACACTGAAGCTTTCTTT.

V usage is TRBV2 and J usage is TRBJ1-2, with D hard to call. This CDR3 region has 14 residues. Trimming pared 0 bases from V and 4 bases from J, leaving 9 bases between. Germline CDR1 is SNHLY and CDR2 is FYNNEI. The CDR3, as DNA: TGTGCCAGCAGTGAAGCGCTCACGGTCTATGGCTACACCTTC. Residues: CASSEALTVYGYTF.

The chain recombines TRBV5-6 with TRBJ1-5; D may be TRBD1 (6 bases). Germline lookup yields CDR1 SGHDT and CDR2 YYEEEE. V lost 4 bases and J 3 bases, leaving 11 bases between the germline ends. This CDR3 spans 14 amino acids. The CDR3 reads CASSAQGYNQPQHF. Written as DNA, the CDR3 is TGTGCCAGCAGCGCACAGGGTTACAATCAGCCCCAGCATTTT.

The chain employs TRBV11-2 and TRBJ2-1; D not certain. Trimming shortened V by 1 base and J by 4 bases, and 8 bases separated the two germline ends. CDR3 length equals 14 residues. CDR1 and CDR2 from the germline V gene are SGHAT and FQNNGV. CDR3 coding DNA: TGTGCCAGCAGCTTAGTAGGCGGATACAATGAGCAGTTCTTC. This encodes CASSLVGGYNEQFF.

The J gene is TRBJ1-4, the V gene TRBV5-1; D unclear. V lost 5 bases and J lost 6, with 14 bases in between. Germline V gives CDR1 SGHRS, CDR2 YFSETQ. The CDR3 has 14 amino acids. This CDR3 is CASSPQEGDEKLFF. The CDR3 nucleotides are TGCGCCAGCAGTCCCCAGGAGGGCGATGAAAAACTGTTTTTT. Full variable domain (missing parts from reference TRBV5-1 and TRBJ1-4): KAGVTQTPRYLIKTRGQQVTLSCSPISGHRSVSWYQQTPGQGLQFLFEYFSETQRNKGNFPGRFSGRQFSNSRSEMNVSTLELGDSALYLCASSPQEGDEKLFFGSGTQLSVL.

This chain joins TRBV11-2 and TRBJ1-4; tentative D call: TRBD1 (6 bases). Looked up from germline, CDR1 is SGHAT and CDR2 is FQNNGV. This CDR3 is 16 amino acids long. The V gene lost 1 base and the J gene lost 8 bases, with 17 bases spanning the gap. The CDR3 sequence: CASSLGTYRDGEKLFF. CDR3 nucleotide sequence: TGTGCCAGCAGCTTAGGAACTTACAGGGATGGGGAAAAACTGTTTTTT.

Here the CDR3 reads CASSPGETQYF. CDR3 DNA: TGTGCCAGCAGTCCGGGGGAGACCCAGTACTTC. J is TRBJ2-5 and V is TRBV6-1; D might be TRBD2 (5 bases). Germline lookup yields CDR1 MNHNS and CDR2 SASEGT. The V end lost 5 bases, the J end lost 5 bases, and 6 bases lay between the germline ends. The CDR3 totals 11 residues.

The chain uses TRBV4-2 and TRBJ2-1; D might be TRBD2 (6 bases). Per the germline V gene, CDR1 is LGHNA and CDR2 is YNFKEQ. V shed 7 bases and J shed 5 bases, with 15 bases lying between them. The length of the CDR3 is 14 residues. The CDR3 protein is CASTRLEGDNEQFF. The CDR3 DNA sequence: TGTGCCAGCACTCGACTAGAGGGCGACAATGAGCAGTTCTTC.

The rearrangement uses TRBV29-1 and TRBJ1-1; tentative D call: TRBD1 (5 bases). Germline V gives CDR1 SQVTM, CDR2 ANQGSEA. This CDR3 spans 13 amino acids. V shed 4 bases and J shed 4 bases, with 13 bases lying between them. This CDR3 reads CSVGQPGGTEAFF. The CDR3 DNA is TGCAGCGTTGGACAGCCCGGGGGCACTGAAGCTTTCTTT.

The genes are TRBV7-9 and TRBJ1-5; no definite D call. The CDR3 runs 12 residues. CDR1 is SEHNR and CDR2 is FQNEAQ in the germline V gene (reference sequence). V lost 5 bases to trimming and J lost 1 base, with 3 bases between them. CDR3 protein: CASSTSNQPQHF. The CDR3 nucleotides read TGTGCCAGCAGCACAAGCAATCAGCCCCAGCATTTT.

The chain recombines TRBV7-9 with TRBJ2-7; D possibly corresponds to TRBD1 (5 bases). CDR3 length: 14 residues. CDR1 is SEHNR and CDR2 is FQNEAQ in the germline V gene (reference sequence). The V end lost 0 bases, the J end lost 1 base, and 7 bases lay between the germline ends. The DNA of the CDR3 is TGTGCCAGCAGCTTAGCGGGGCCTTCCTACGAGCAGTACTTC. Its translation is CASSLAGPSYEQYF.

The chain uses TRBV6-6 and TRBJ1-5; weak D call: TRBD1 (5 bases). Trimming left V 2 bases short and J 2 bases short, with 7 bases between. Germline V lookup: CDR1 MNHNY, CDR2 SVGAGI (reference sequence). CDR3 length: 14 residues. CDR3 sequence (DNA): TGTGCCAGCAGTTACAGGGGCGGCAATCAGCCCCAGCATTTT. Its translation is CASSYRGGNQPQHF.

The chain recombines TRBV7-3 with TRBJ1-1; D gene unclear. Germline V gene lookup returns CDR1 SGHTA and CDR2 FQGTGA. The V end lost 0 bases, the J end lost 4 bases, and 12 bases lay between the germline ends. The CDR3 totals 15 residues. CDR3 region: CASSLTVQSGTEAFF. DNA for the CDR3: TGTGCCAGCAGCTTAACCGTCCAGAGCGGCACTGAAGCTTTCTTT.

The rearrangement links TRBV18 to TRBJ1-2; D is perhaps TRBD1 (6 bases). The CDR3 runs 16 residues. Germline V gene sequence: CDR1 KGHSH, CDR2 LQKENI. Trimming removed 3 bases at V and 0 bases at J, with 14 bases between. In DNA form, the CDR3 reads TGTGCCAGCTCACCCACAGGGACCCACGCTAACTATGGCTACACCTTC. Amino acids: CASSPTGTHANYGYTF.

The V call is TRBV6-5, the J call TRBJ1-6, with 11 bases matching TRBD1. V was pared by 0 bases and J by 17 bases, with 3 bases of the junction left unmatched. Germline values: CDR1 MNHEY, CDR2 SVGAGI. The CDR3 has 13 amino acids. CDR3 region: CASSYSDRGPVHF. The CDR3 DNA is TGTGCCAGCAGTTACTCGGACAGGGGGCCCGTCCACTTT.

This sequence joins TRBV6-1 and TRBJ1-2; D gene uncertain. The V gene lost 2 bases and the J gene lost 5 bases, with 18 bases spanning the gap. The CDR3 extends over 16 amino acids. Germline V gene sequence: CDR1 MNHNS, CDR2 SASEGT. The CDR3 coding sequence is TGTGCCAGCAGTGAATATGTGTCGGCAACTATTTATGGCTACACCTTC. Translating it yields CASSEYVSATIYGYTF.

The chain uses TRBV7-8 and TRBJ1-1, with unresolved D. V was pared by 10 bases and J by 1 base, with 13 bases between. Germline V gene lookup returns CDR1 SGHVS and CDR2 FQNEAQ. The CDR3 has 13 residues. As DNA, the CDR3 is TGTGCCACTATTCCAAGATGGAACACTGAAGCTTTCTTT. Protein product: CATIPRWNTEAFF.

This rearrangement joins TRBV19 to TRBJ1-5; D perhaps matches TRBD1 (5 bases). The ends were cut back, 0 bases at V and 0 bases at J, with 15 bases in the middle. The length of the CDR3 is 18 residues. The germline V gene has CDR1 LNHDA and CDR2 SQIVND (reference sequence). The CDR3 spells CASSIDPEKGNSNQPQHF. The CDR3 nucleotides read TGTGCCAGTAGTATAGACCCGGAGAAGGGGAATAGCAATCAGCCCCAGCATTTT.

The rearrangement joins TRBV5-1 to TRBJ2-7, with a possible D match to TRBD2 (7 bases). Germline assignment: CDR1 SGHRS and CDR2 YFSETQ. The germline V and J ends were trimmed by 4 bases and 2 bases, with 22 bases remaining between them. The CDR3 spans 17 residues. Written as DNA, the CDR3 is TGCGCCAGCAGCCCGACCTTGGGGGGGCCGGGGGCCTACGAGCAGTACTTC. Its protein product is CASSPTLGGPGAYEQYF.

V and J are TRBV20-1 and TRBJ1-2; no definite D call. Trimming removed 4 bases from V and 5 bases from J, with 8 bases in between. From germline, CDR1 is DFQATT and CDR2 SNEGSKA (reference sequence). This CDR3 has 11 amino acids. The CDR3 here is CSATGLYGYTF. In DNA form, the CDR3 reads TGCAGTGCTACCGGACTGTATGGCTACACCTTC.

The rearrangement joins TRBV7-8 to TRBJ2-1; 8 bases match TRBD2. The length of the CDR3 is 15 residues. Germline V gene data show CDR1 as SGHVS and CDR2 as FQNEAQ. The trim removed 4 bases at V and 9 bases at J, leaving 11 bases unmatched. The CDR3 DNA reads TGTGCCAGCAGCTCATTACTAGCGGACCAGGGTGAGCAGTTCTTC. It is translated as CASSSLLADQGEQFF.

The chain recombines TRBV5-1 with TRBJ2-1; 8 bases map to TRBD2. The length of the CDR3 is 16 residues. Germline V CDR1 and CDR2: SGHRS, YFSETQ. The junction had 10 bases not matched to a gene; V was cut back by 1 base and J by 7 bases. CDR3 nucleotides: TGCGCCAGCAGCTTGCGTTTGGGGACTAGTGATAATGAGCAGTTCTTC. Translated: CASSLRLGTSDNEQFF.

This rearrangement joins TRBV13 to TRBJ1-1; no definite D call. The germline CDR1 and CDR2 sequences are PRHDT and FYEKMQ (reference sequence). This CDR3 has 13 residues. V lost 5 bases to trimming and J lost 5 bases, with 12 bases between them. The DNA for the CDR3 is TGTGCCAGCAGCCGCGATGGTCGGACTGAAGCTTTCTTT. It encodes CASSRDGRTEAFF.

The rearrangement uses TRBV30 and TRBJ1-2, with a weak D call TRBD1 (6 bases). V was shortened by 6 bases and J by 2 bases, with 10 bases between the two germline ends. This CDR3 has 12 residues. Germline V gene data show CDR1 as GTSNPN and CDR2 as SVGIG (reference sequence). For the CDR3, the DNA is TGTGCCTGTAGGGGGGGGAACTATGGCTACACCTTC. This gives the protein CACRGGNYGYTF.

The chain's CDR3 is CASSTQGYEQYF. CDR3 bases: TGCGCCAGCAGCACGCAGGGCTACGAGCAGTACTTC. The rearrangement links TRBV5-1 to TRBJ2-7; a weak D match, TRBD1 (5 bases). V dropped 4 bases and J dropped 3 bases, with 8 bases sitting between them. The CDR3 extends over 12 amino acids. CDR1 is SGHRS, CDR2 YFSETQ, per germline.

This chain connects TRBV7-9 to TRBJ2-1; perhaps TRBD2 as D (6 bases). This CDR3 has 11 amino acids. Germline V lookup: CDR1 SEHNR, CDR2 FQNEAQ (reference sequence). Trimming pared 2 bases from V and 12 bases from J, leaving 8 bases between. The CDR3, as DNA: TGTGCCAGCAGCTTAATGGGAGGGCAGTTCTTC. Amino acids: CASSLMGGQFF.